This T cell receptor (beta chain) is drawn from a study of cytomegalovirus exposure and HLA in healthy donors. This CDR3 has 16 residues. CDR1 and CDR2 from the germline V gene are SGHRS and YFSETQ. V gave up 4 bases and J gave up 5 bases; unmatched junction bases: 9. The assay was immunoSEQ multiplex PCR, and TCRdb's table has in-frame clones only and misses some. This sample has over 120,000 clones, with 85% to 90% found just once. This clone occurred once. This sequence joins TRBV5-1 and TRBJ2-5, with 12 bases fitting TRBD2. The clonotype was recovered from a woman aged 25 to 39 in good health and CMV-seropositive. Sequencing input: PBMCs. The CDR3 sequence is CASSLGTSGLTETQYF. Here the CDR3 DNA reads TGCGCCAGCAGCCTGGGGACTAGCGGGCTGACCGAGACCCAGTACTTC.